This TCR beta chain was sequenced in a study of cytomegalovirus exposure and HLA in healthy donors. This CDR3 has 15 amino acids. CDR1 is SGDLS and CDR2 is YYNGEE in the germline V gene. V dropped 4 bases and J dropped 3; count of bases not matched to a gene: 7. Amplification used 60 Vbeta primers and 13 Jbeta primers. Clones were sequenced by immunoSEQ multiplex PCR, and TCRdb holds only the in-frame ones, with some missing. The repertoire consists of 200,000 to 250,000 clones, with roughly 80% occurring once and the leading ten covering roughly 1.5%. The V and J genes are TRBV9 and TRBJ2-3; 8 bases align to TRBD2. The clonotype comes from a girl between 10 and 17 years old in good health and CMV-seronegative. Sequencing was performed on PBMCs. The CDR3 region is CASSTRAGETDTQYF. The CDR3 DNA is TGTGCCAGCAGCACCCGAGCGGGAGAGACAGATACGCAGTATTTT.